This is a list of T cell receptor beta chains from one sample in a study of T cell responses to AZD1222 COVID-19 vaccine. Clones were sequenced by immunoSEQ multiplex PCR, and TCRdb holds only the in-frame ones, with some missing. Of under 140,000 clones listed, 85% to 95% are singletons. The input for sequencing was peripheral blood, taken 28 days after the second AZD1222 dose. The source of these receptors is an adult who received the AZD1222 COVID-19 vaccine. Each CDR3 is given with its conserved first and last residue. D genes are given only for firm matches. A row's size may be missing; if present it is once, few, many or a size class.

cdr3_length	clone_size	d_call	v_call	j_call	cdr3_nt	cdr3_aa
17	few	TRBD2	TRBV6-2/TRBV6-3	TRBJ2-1	TGTGCCAGCAGTTACTCTCCCCCTAGCGGTATCTACAATGAGCAGTTCTTC	CASSYSPPSGIYNEQFF
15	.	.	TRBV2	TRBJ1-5	TGTGCCAGCAGTGAAGCGCAGAGTGCGAATCAGCCCCAGCATTTT	CASSEAQSANQPQHF
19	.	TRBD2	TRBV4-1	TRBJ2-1	TGCGCCAGCAGCCAAGAGTTCCTAGCGGCTTTTATAGAGGGCCATGAGCAGTTCTTC	CASSQEFLAAFIEGHEQFF
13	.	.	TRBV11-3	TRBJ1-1	TGTGCCAGCAGCTTAGGGGCCGGGACTGAAGCTTTCTTT	CASSLGAGTEAFF
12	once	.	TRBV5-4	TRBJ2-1	TGTGCCAGCAGCGCTGGACTGGACGAGCAGTTCTTC	CASSAGLDEQFF
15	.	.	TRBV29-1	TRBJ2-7	TGCAGCGTTGAAGATCCACAGGGTGCCTCCTACGAGCAGTACTTC	CSVEDPQGASYEQYF
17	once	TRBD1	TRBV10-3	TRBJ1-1	TGTGCCATCAGTGAGGACAGGGTAGGTCTATGGGACACTGAAGCTTTCTTT	CAISEDRVGLWDTEAFF
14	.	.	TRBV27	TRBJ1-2	TGTGCCAGCAGTTTCATCCCCCCGGGGTATGGCTACACCTTC	CASSFIPPGYGYTF
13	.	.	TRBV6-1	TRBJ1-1	TGTGCCAGCAGTGAAACAGGGACCACTGAAGCTTTCTTT	CASSETGTTEAFF
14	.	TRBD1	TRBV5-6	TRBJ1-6	TGTGCCAGCAGCTCGACAGGGCCCGGTTCACCCCTCCACTTT	CASSSTGPGSPLHF
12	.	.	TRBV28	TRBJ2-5	TGTGCCAGCAGTTCCCAGGGAGAGACCCAGTACTTC	CASSSQGETQYF
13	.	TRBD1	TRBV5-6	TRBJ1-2	TGTGCCAGCAGCACTGGACAGGGAATAGGCTACACCTTC	CASSTGQGIGYTF
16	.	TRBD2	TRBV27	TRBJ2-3	TGTGCCAGCAGTTTACTCGGGGGGGCGACGACAGATACGCAGTATTTT	CASSLLGGATTDTQYF
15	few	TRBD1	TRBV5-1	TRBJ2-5	TGCGCCAGCAGCTATCAGACAGGGCGGGAAGAGACCCAGTACTTC	CASSYQTGREETQYF
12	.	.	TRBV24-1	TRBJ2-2	TGTGCCACCAGTGGCAGGACCGGGGAGCTGTTTTTT	CATSGRTGELFF
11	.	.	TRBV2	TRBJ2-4	TGTGCCAGCCGATTGGACCCGACAACTAACTTC	CASRLDPTTNF
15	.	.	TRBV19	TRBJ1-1	TGTGCCAGTAGTATCATCTTGGGTGGTTACACTGAAGCTTTCTTT	CASSIILGGYTEAFF
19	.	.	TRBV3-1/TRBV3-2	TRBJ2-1	TGTGCCAGCAGCCAAAATCCAGGTGGCGGTACGAGCTCCTACAATGAGCAGTTCTTC	CASSQNPGGGTSSYNEQFF
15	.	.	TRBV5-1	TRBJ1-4	TGCGCCAGCAGCTTAGGGACCGCCCGGGGGGAAAAACTGTTTTTT	CASSLGTARGEKLFF
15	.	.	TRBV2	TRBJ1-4	TGTGCCAGCACCGGATGGATTAGGGGAGATGAAAAACTGTTTTTT	CASTGWIRGDEKLFF
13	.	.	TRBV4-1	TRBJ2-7	TGCGCCAGCAGCCAGGGATTAAACGTGGGGCAGTACTTC	CASSQGLNVGQYF
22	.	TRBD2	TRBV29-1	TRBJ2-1	TGCAGCGTTGCCTCTAGAAGATCCCGCGGACTAGCGGGGGGGCTTAACTACAATGAGCAGTTCTTC	CSVASRRSRGLAGGLNYNEQFF
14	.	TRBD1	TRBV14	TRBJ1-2	TGTGCCAGCAGCCAAGCTTGGACAGGGGGCGGCTACACCTTC	CASSQAWTGGGYTF
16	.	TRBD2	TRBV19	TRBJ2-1	TGTGCCAGTAGTATTGTATTAGCGGGGGTTTACAATGAGCAGTTCTTC	CASSIVLAGVYNEQFF
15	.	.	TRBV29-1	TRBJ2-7	TGCAGCGTTGAAGCCGACTCACTAAGCGGCTACGAGCAGTACTTC	CSVEADSLSGYEQYF
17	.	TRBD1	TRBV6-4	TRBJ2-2	TGTGCCAGCAGTGACGCTCAGGGGGCTGGGGTCACCGGGGAGCTGTTTTTT	CASSDAQGAGVTGELFF
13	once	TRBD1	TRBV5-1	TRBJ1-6	TGCGCCAGCAGCTCCGGACAGGGGACACCCCTCCACTTT	CASSSGQGTPLHF
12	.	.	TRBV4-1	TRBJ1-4	TGCGCCAGCAGCCGGATAAATGAAAAACTGTTTTTT	CASSRINEKLFF
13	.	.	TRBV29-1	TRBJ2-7	TGCAGCGTCCTCGGGCGCTACCCAAGCGAGCAGTACTTC	CSVLGRYPSEQYF
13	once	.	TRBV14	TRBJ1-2	TGTGCCAGCAGCCAATATCGGAAGGATGGCTACACCTTC	CASSQYRKDGYTF
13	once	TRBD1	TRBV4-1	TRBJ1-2	TGCGCCAGCAGCCGAGAGACAGGGAGTGGCTACACCTTC	CASSRETGSGYTF
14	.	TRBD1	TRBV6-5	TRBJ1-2	TGTGCCAGCAGTCCGACAGGGACCAACTATGGCTACACCTTC	CASSPTGTNYGYTF
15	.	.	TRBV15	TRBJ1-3	TGTGCCACAACCGGGAACTTTCCCTCTGGAAACACCATATATTTT	CATTGNFPSGNTIYF
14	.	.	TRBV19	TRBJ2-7	TGTGCCAGTAGTATTTCGGACATCTCCTACGAGCAGTACTTC	CASSISDISYEQYF
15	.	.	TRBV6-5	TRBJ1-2	TGTGCCAGCAGTCTGCGGACGGGAAAGGGCTATGGCTACACCTTC	CASSLRTGKGYGYTF
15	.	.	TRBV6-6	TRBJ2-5	TGTGCCAGCAGTTACCATCCGGCCGGACAAGAGACCCAGTACTTC	CASSYHPAGQETQYF
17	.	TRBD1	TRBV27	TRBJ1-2	TGTGCCATCCTGACCGACAGGGCAGCAAGAAGAGGCTATGGCTACACCTTC	CAILTDRAARRGYGYTF